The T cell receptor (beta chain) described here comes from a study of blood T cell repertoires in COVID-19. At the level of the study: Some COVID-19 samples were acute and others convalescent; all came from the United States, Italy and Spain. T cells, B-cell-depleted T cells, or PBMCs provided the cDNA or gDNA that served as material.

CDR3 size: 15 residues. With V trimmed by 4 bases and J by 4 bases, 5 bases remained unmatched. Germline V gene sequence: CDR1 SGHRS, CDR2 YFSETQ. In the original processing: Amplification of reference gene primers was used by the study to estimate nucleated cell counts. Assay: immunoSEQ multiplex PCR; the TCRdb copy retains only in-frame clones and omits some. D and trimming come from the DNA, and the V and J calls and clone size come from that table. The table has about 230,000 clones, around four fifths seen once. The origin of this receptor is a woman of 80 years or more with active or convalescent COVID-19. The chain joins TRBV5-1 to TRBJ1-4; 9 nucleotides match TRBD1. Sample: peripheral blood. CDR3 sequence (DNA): TGCGCCAGCAGCCCAACAGGGGGCCTTAATGAAAAACTGTTTTTT. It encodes CASSPTGGLNEKLFF. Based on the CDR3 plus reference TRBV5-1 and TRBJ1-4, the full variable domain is KAGVTQTPRYLIKTRGQQVTLSCSPISGHRSVSWYQQTPGQGLQFLFEYFSETQRNKGNFPGRFSGRQFSNSRSEMNVSTLELGDSALYLCASSPTGGLNEKLFFGSGTQLSVL.